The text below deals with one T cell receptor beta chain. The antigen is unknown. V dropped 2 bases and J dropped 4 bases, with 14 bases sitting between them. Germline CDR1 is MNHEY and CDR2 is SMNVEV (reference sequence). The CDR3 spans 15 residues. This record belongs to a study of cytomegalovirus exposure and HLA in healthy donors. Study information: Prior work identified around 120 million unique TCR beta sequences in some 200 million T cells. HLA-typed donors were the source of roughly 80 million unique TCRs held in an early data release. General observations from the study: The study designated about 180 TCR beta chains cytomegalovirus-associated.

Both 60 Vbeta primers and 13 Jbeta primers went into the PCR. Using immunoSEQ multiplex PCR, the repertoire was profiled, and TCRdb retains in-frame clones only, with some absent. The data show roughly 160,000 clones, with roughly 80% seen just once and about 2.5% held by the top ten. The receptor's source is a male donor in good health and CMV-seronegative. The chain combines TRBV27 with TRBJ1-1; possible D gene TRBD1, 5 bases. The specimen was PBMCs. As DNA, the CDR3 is TGTGCCAGCAGTTTAGCCCCAGGTGGGGCCACTGAAGCTTTCTTT. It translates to CASSLAPGGATEAFF.